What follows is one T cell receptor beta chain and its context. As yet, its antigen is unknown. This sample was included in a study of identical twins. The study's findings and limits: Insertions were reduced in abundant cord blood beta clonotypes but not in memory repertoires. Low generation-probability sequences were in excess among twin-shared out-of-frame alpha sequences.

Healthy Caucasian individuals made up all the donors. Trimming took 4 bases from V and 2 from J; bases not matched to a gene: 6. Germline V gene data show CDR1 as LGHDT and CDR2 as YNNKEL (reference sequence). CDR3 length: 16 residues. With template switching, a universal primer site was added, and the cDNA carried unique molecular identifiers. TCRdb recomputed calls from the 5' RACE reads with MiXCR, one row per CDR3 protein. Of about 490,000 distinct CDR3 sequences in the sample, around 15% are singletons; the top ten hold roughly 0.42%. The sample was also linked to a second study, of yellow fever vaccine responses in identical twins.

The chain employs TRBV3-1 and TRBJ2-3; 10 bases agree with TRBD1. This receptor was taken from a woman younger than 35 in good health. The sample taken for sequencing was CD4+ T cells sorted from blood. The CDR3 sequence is CASSRSGQGNTDTQYF. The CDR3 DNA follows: TGTGCCAGCAGCCGTTCGGGACAGGGGAACACAGATACGCAGTATTTT.